These T cell receptor beta chains were read from a single sample in a study of T cell responses to AZD1222 COVID-19 vaccine. TCRdb's table, derived via immunoSEQ multiplex PCR, lists solely in-frame clones and lacks some. This sample yields around 78,000 clones, of which 90% are seen a single time; 3% to 3.5% belongs to the top ten. The source material was peripheral blood, sampled 28 days after the second AZD1222 dose. These receptors all stem from an adult who received the AZD1222 COVID-19 vaccine. Both conserved end residues are part of each CDR3. The D gene is left open where the match is weak. Size is stated for part of the rows, as once, few or many counts, or as a class when the clone is expanded.

J gene | clone size | V gene | D gene | CDR3 protein | CDR3 DNA
TRBJ1-1 | few | TRBV18 | NA | CASSDLDSSTEAFF | TGTGCCAGCTCAGACCTGGATTCCTCAACTGAAGCTTTCTTT
TRBJ1-4 | NA | TRBV28 | NA | CASSYNLNEKLFF | TGTGCCAGCAGTTATAACCTTAATGAAAAACTGTTTTTT
TRBJ1-1 | NA | TRBV2 | NA | CASGQYDPSTITEAFF | TGTGCCAGCGGACAGTACGACCCCAGTACAATCACTGAAGCTTTCTTT
TRBJ2-3 | NA | TRBV3-1/TRBV3-2 | TRBD2 | CASSGEMTSGTDTQYF | TGTGCCAGCAGCGGCGAGATGACTAGCGGCACAGATACGCAGTATTTT
TRBJ1-2 | NA | TRBV24-1 | NA | CATSDPRVVYGYTF | TGTGCCACCAGTGATCCCAGAGTAGTCTATGGCTACACCTTC
TRBJ2-7 | few | TRBV9 | TRBD1 | CASSTRTGAYEQYF | TGTGCCAGCAGCACGCGGACAGGGGCCTACGAGCAGTACTTC
TRBJ1-2 | NA | TRBV3-1/TRBV3-2 | NA | CASSQGWSVGYGYTF | TGTGCCAGCAGCCAAGGGTGGAGTGTGGGATATGGCTACACCTTC
TRBJ2-3 | NA | TRBV7-8 | TRBD1 | CASSPRDRPSDTQYF | TGTGCCAGCAGCCCTCGGGACAGGCCGAGTGATACGCAGTATTTT
TRBJ1-4 | NA | TRBV3-1/TRBV3-2 | TRBD1 | CASSQGTGVSEKLFF | TGTGCCAGCAGCCAGGGGACAGGAGTTTCTGAAAAACTGTTTTTT
TRBJ1-1 | NA | TRBV7-9 | NA | CASSLEMYSSEAFF | TGTGCCAGCAGCTTAGAAATGTATAGTTCTGAAGCTTTCTTT
TRBJ1-1 | NA | TRBV24-1 | NA | CATMSPTLARYAEAFF | TGTGCCACCATGAGTCCCACTTTGGCGAGGTACGCTGAAGCTTTCTTT
TRBJ1-2 | once | TRBV19 | NA | CASSMSQRSSYTF | TGTGCCAGTAGTATGTCCCAGAGGTCCTCCTACACCTTC
TRBJ2-5 | NA | TRBV5-4 | TRBD1 | CASRSGTGTKETQYF | TGTGCCAGCAGATCCGGGACAGGAACTAAAGAGACCCAGTACTTC
TRBJ2-1 | NA | TRBV10-3 | NA | CAISVRDKDNEQFF | TGTGCCATCAGTGTCCGAGACAAGGACAATGAGCAGTTCTTC
TRBJ1-3 | NA | TRBV15 | NA | CATSRLERRGLRNTIYF | TGTGCCACCAGCAGACTTGAGAGGAGGGGTCTTCGGAACACCATATATTTT
TRBJ1-3 | few | TRBV29-1 | NA | CSVRSSGGNTIYF | TGCAGCGTCCGAAGTAGTGGGGGAAACACCATATATTTT
TRBJ1-4 | NA | TRBV3-1/TRBV3-2 | TRBD1 | CASSQQGATNEKLFF | TGTGCCAGCAGCCAACAGGGGGCAACTAATGAAAAACTGTTTTTT